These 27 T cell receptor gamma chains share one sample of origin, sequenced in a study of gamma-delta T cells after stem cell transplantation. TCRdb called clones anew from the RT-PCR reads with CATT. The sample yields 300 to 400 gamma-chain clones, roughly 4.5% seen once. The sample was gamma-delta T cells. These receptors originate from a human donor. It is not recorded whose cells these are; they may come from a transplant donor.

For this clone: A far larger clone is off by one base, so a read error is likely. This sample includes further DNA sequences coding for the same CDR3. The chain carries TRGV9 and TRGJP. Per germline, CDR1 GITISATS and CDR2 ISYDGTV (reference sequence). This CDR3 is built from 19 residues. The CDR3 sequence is CALWEVLGKQELGKKIKVF. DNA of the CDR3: TGTGCCTTGTGGGAGGTGCTCGGCAAGCAAGAGCTGGGCAAAAAAATCAAGGTATTT.

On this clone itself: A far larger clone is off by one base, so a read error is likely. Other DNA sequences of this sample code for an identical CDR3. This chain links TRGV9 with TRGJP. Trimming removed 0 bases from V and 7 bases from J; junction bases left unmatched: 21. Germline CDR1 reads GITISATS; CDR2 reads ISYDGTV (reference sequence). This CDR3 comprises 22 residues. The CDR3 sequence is CALWEVQGVQRSRELGKKIKVF. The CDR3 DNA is TGTGCCTTGTGGGAGGTGCAAGGGGTGCAACGAAGCCGGGAGTTGGGCAAAAAAATCAAGGTATTT.

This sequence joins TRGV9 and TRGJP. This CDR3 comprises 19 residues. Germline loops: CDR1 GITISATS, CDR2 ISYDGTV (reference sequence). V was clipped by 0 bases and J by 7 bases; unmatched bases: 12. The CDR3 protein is CALWEVREGWELGKKIKVF. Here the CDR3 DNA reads TGTGCCTTGTGGGAGGTGCGGGAGGGTTGGGAGTTGGGCAAAAAAATCAAGGTATTT.

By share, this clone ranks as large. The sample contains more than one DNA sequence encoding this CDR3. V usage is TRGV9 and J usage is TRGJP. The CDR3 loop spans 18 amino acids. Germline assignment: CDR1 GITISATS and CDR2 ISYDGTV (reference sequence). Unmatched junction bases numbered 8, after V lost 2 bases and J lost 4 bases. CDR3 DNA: TGTGCCTTGTGGGAGGCGCCCATACAAGAGTTGGGCAAAAAAATCAAGGTATTT. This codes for CALWEAPIQELGKKIKVF.

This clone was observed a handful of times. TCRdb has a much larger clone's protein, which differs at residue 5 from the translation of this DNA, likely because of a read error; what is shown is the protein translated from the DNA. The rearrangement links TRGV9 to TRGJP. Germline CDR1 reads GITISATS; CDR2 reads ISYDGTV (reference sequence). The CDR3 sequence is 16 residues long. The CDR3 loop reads CALWGVGELGKKIKVF. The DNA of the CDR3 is TGTGCCTTGTGGGGGGTGGGAGAGTTGGGCAAAAAAATCAAGGTATTT.

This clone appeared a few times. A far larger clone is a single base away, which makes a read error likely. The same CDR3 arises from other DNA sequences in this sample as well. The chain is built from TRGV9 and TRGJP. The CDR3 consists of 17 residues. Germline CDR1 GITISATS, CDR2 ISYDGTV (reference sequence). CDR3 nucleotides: TGTGCCTTGTGGGAGGCTACCCCAGAGTTGGGCAAAAAGATCAAGGTATTT. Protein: CALWEATPELGKKIKVF.

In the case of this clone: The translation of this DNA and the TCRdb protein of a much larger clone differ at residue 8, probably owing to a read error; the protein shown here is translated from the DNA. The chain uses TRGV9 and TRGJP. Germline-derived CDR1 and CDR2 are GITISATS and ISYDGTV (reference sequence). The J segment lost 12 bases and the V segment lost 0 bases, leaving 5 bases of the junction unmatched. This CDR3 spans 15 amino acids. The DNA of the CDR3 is TGTGCCTTGTGGGAGGTGAAGTCGGGCAAAAAAATCAAGGTATTT. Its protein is CALWEVKSGKKIKVF.

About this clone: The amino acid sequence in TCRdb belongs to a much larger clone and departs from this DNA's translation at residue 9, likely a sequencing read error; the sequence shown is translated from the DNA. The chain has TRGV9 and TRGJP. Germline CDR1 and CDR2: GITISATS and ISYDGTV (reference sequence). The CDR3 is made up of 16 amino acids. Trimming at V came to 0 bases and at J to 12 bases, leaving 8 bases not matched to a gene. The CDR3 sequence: CALWEVQKSGKKIKVF. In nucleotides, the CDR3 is TGTGCCTTGTGGGAGGTGCAGAAGTCGGGCAAAAAAATCAAGGTATTT.

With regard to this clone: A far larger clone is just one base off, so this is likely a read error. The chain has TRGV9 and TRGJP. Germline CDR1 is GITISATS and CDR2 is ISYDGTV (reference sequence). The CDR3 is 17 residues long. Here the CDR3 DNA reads TGTGCCTTGCGGGAGGCCTTGCAAGAGTTGGGCAAAAAAATCAAGGTATTT. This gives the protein CALREALQELGKKIKVF.

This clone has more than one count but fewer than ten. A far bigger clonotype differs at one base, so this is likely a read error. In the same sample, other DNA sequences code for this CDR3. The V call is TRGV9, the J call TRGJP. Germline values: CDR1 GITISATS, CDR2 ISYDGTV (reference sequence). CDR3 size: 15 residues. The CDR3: CALWVLELGKKIKVF. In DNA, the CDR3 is TGTGCCTTATGGGTTTTGGAGTTGGGCAAAAAAATCAAGGTATTT.

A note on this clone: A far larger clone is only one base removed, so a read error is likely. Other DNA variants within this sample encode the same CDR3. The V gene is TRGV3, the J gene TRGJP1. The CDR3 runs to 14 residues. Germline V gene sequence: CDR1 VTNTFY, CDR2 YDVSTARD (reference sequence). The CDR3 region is CATWARTTGWFKIF. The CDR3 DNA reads TGCGCCACCTGGGCGAGGACCACTGGTTGGTTCAAGATATTT.

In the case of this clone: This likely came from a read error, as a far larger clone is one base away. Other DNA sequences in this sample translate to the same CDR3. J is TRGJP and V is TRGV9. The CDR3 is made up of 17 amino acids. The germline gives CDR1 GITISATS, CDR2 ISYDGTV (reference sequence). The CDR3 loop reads CALWEALQELGKKIKVF. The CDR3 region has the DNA TGTGCCTTGTGGGAGGCCTTGCAAGAGCTGGGCAAAAAAATCAAGGTATTT.

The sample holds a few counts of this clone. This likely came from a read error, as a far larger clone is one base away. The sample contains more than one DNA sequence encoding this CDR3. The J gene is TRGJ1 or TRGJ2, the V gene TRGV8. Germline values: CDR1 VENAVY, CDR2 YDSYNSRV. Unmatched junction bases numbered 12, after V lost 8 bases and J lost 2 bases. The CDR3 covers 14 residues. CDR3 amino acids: CATYPHHYYYKKLF. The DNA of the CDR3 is TGTGCCACCTACCCTCACCACTATTATTATAAGAAACTCTTT.

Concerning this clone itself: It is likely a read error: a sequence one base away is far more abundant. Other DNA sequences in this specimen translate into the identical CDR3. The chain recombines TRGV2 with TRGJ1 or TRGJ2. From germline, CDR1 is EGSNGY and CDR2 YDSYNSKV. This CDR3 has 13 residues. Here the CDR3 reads CATWDGPYYKKLF. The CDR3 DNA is TGTGCCACCTGGGACGGGCCCTATTACAAGAAACTCTTT.

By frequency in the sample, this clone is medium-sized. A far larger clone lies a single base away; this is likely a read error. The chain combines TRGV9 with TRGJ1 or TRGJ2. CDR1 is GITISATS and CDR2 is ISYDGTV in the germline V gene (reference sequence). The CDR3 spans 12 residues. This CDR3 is CALWEAYCKKLF. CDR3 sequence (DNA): TGTGCCTTGTGGGAGGCTTATTGTAAGAAACTCTTT.

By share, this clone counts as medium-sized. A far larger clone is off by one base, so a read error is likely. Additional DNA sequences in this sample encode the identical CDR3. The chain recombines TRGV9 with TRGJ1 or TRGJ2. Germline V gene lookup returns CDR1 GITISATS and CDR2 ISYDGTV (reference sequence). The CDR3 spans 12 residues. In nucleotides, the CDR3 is TGTGCCTTGTGGGAGGCTTATTATAAGAAACTCTTC. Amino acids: CALWEAYYKKLF.

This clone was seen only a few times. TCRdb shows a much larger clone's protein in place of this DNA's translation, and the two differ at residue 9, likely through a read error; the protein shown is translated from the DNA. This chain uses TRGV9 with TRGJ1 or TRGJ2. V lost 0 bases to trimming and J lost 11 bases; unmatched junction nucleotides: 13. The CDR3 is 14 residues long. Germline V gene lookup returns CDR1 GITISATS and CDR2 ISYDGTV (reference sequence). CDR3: CALWEVRPFVEKLF. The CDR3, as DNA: TGTGCCTTGTGGGAGGTGAGACCCTTTGTTGAGAAACTCTTT.

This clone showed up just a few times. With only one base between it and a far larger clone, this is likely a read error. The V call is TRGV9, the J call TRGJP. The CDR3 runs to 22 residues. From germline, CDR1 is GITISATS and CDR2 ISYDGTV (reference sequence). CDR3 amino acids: CASWEVQGVQRSRELGKKIKVF. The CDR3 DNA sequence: TGTGCCTCGTGGGAGGTGCAAGGGGTGCAACGGAGCCGGGAGTTGGGCAAAAAAATCAAGGTATTT.

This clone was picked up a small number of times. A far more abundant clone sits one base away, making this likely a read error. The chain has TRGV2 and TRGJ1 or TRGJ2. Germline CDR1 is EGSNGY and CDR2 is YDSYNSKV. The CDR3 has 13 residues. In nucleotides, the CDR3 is TGTGCCACCCGGGACGGGCCCTATTATAAGAAACTCTTT. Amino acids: CATRDGPYYKKLF.

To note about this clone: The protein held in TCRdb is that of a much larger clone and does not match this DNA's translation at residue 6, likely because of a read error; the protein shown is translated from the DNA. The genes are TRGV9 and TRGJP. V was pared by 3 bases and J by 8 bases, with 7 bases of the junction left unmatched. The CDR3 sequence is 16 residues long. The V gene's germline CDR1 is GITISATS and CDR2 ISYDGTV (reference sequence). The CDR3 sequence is CALWEMQKLGKKIKVF. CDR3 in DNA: TGTGCCTTGTGGGAGATGCAGAAGTTGGGCAAAAAAATCAAGGTATTT.

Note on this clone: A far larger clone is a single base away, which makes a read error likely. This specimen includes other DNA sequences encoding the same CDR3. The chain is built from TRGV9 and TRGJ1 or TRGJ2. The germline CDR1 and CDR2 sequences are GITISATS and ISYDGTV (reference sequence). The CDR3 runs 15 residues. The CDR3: CALWEVTSLYYKKLF. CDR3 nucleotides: TGCGCCTTGTGGGAGGTGACCAGCCTTTATTATAAGAAACTCTTT.

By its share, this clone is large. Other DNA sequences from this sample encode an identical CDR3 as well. The CDR3 is CATCWFSTGWFKIF. In DNA, the CDR3 is TGTGCCACCTGTTGGTTCTCCACTGGTTGGTTCAAGATATTT. The chain joins TRGV5 to TRGJP1. Germline assignment: CDR1 VINAFY and CDR2 YDVSNSKD. With 7 bases clipped from V and 3 bases from J, the junction kept 8 bases outside the gene matches. This CDR3 is built from 14 residues.

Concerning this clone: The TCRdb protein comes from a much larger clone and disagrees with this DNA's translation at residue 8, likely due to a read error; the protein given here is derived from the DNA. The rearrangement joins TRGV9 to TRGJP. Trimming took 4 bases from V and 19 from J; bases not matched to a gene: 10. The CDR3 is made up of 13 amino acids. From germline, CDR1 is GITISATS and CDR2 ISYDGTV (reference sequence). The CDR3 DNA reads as TGTGCCTTGTGGGATCCTCGGCGGAAAATCAAGGTATTT. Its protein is CALWDPRRKIKVF.

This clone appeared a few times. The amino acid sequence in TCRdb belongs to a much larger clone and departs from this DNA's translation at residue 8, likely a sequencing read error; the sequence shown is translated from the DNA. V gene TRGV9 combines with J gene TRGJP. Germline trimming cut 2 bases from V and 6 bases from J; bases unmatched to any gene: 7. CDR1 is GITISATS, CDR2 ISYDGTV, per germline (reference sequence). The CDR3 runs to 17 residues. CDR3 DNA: TGTGCCTTGTGGGAGGCTACCCTAGAGTTGGGCAAAAAAATCAAGGTATTT. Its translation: CALWEATLELGKKIKVF.

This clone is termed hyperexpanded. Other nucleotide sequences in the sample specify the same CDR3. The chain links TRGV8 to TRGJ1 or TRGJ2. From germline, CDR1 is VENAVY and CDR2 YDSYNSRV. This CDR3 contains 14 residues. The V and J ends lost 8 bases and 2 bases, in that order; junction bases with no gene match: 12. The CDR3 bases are TGTGCCACCTACCCCCACCACTATTATTATAAGAAACTCTTT. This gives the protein CATYPHHYYYKKLF.

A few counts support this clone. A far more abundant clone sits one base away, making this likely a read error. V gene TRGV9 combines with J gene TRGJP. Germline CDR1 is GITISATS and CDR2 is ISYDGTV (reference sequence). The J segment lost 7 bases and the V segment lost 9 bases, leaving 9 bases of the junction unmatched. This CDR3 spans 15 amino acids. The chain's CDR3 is CALRVLELGKKIKVF. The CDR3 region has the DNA TGTGCCTTGCGGGTTTTGGAGTTGGGCAAAAAAATCAAGGTATTT.

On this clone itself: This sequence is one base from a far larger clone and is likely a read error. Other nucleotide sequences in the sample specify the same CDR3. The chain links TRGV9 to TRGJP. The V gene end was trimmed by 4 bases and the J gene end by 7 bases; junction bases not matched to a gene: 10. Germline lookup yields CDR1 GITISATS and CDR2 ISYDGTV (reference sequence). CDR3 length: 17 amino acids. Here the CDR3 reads CALWEVLGELGKKIKVF. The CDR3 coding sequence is TGTGCCTTGTGGGAAGTGCTGGGCGAGTTGGGCAAAAAAATCAAGGTATTT.